These T cell receptor beta chains were read from a single sample in a study of cytomegalovirus exposure and HLA in healthy donors. Sequencing used immunoSEQ multiplex PCR; TCRdb keeps in-frame clones, though not all of them. The table includes approximately 150,000 clones, roughly three fifths detected once. What was sequenced was PBMCs. Receptors originate from a male donor in good health and CMV-seronegative. Each CDR3 is given without its conserved first and last residue.

cdr3_aa v_call
ASSYGGGRGTEAF TRBV6-5
SSSGTGGGYT TRBV7-9
ASSNGDRAYYEQY TRBV11-2
ASSLAQSNQPQH TRBV7-8
ASSLRETQY TRBV11-2
ASSFSGTGGEQY TRBV11-1
ASSSSASTDTQY TRBV5-5
ASSDRIFVSDTQY TRBV25-1
ASSPGQGASLTEAF TRBV5-1
ASSTGQIFYEQY TRBV18
ASKGRQGSEKLF TRBV7-2
ATSRPGGASGGEQF TRBV15
SSGDWDIQY TRBV20-1